This T cell receptor (beta chain) was identified in a study of T cell responses to AZD1222 COVID-19 vaccine. The repertoire was sequenced with immunoSEQ multiplex PCR; TCRdb's copy has only in-frame clones and lacks some. The sample lists about 110,000 clones, 70% to 90% occurring once. Study outcomes and limitations: Without day 14 samples, only post-peak T cell repertoires were studied. Spike regions recognized by vaccine-associated CD4 TCRs spanned the protein, led by 160-218 and 743-854. Of spike-specific TCRs, nearly half reportedly target regions left unmutated in variants. Donors skewed white British and female; clonal diversity was possibly underestimated.

A note on this clone: What it binds is unknown.

The material was peripheral blood, obtained on day 0 of AZD1222 vaccination. This TCR was sampled from an adult in good health.

The chain's CDR3 is CASSLPSNQPQHF. DNA for the CDR3: TGTGCCAGCAGCCTTCCTAGCAATCAGCCCCAGCATTTT. The V gene is TRBV28, the J gene TRBJ1-5, with D uncertain. The germline V and J ends were trimmed by 6 bases and 0 bases, with 6 bases remaining between them. CDR1 is MDHEN and CDR2 is SYDVKM in the germline V gene. The CDR3 runs to 13 residues.